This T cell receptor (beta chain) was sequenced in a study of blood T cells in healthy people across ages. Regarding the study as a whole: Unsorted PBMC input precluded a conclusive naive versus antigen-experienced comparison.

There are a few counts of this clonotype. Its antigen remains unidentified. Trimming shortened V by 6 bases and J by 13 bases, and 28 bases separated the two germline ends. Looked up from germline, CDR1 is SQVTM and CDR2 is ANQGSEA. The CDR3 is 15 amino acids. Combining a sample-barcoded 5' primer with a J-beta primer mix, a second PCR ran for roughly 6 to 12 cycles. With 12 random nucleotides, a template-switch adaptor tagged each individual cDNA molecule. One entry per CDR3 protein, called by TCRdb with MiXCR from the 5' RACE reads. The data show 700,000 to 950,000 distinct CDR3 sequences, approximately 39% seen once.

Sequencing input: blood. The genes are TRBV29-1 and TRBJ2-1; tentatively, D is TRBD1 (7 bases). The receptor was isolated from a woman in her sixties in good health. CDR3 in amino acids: CSVEGARGAEQVQFF. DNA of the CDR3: TGCAGCGTCGAGGGGGCCAGGGGGGCGGAGCAAGTCCAGTTCTTC.